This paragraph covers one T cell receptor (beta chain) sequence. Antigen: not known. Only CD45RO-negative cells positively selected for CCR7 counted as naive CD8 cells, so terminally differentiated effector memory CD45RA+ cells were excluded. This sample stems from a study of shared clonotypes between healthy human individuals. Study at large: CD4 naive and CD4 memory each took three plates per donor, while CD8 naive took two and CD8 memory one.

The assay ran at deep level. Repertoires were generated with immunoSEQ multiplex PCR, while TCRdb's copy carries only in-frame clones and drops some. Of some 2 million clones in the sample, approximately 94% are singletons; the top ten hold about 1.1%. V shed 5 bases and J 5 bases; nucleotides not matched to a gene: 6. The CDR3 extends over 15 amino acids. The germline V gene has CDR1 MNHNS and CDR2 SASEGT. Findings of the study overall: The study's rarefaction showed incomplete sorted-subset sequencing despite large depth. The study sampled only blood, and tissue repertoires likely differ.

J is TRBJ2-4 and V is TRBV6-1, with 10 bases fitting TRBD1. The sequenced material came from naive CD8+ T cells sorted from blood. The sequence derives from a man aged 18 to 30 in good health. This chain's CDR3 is CASSLDRGLENIQYF. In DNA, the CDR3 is TGTGCCAGCAGTCTAGACAGGGGGCTTGAAAACATTCAGTACTTC.